The sequence of this T cell receptor (beta chain) was determined in a study of response to subunit inactivated influenza vaccine. Study-wide findings and caveats: New T cells are recruited in small numbers by each seasonal influenza vaccination, according to the authors' suggestion.

The trim removed 3 bases at V and 4 bases at J, leaving 6 bases unmatched. Germline V lookup: CDR1 MGHRA, CDR2 YSYEKL. This CDR3 region has 17 residues. About this clonotype: Its antigen remains unknown.

From the RT-PCR reads, TCRdb called clonotypes with MiXCR, one entry per CDR3 protein. The sample consists of about 310,000 distinct CDR3 sequences, just over 20% of them appearing once. This specimen was PBMCs from blood, taken approximately 20 months after vaccination. This receptor was taken from a man between 50 and 69 years old who received an inactivated influenza vaccine. The chain couples TRBV4-1 to TRBJ2-2; TRBD1 agrees at 12 bases. The CDR3 DNA reads TGCGCCAGCAGCCAGCACCCGGGACAGGGGGCCACCGGGGAGCTGTTTTTT. Amino acids: CASSQHPGQGATGELFF.